These 4 T cell receptor beta chains were all obtained from the same sample, sequenced in a study of T cell responses to AZD1222 COVID-19 vaccine. Here immunoSEQ multiplex PCR was the method, and the copy in TCRdb shows in-frame clones only, minus some. The table has about 110,000 clones, under 90% seen once. The specimen comprised peripheral blood, sampled on day 0 of AZD1222 vaccination. Receptors originate from an adult in good health.

The chain employs TRBV7-8 and TRBJ2-4; 7 nucleotides align to TRBD2. In germline, CDR1 is SGHVS, CDR2 FQNEAQ. The junction had 6 bases not matched to a gene; V was cut back by 1 base and J by 0 bases. The CDR3 runs 17 residues. For the CDR3, the DNA is TGTGCCAGCAGCTTAGAGCGGGGTGGGCTAGCCAAAAACATTCAGTACTTC. Translating gives CASSLERGGLAKNIQYF.

V gene TRBV9 combines with J gene TRBJ2-2; D is unclear. The V and J ends lost 1 base and 3 bases respectively, with 10 bases between them. The CDR3 totals 15 residues. Germline values: CDR1 SGDLS, CDR2 YYNGEE. CDR3 amino acids: CASSVTQLHTGELFF. In DNA, the CDR3 is TGTGCCAGCAGCGTAACCCAACTTCACACCGGGGAGCTGTTTTTT.

CDR3 amino acids: CASSPKWGGRAPTQYF. CDR3 DNA: TGTGCCAGCAGCCCCAAGTGGGGCGGGAGGGCCCCCACGCAGTATTTT. This chain joins TRBV9 and TRBJ2-3; 9 positions match TRBD2. Trimming took 4 bases from V and 9 from J; bases not matched to a gene: 15. The CDR3 is 16 residues long. Germline V gene sequence: CDR1 SGDLS, CDR2 YYNGEE.

This sequence joins TRBV7-9 and TRBJ2-7; 10 nucleotides align to TRBD1. CDR3 length: 15 residues. Germline CDR1 is SEHNR and CDR2 is FQNEAQ (reference sequence). V shed 5 bases and J 2 bases; nucleotides not matched to a gene: 6. Written as DNA, the CDR3 is TGTGCCAGCAGCCCCGGGACAGGGGCGGCCTACGAGCAGTACTTC. Encoded protein: CASSPGTGAAYEQYF.